The clone carrying this T cell receptor beta chain was counted only a few times. This record belongs to a study of radiation and T cells in renal cell carcinoma. Regarding treatment: treatment-naive control, cytoreductive nephrectomy. Produced via immunoSEQ multiplex PCR; TCRdb's table is partial and in-frame only. The table lists 20,000 to 25,000 clones, 45% to 65% of them singletons. Trimming took 5 bases from V and 4 from J, leaving 12 bases between them. CDR1 is MNHNY and CDR2 is SVGAGI in the germline V gene (reference sequence). This CDR3 is 13 amino acids long. This receptor was identified in a human donor with renal cell carcinoma. The genes are TRBV6-6 and TRBJ2-7; D possibly corresponds to TRBD2 (6 bases). Sequencing was performed on tumor tissue, taken from a patient whose treatment was nephrectomy without radiotherapy. Written as DNA, the CDR3 is TGTGCCAGCAGTCGGGACTCCCTTTACGAGCAGTACTTC. Its protein is CASSRDSLYEQYF.